The present entry profiles one T cell receptor beta chain with its context. Its antigen is unknown. This CDR3 contains 16 residues. Germline V gene sequence: CDR1 LNHDA, CDR2 SQIVND (reference sequence). J was trimmed by 0 bases and V by 4 bases; bases with no gene match: 4. This record belongs to a study of OX40 agonist ivuxolimab in advanced cancers. Sequenced by immunoSEQ multiplex PCR; TCRdb stores in-frame clones only, minus some. The repertoire holds about 90,000 clones, with 91% as singletons. Whole-study findings and limits: At 0.1 to 3.0 mg/kg and by week 6, CD4+ and CD8+ T cells in the blood had expanded clonally.

The source material was CD4+ or CD8+ T cells sorted from blood, sampled in a trial of the OX40 agonist ivuxolimab. The rearrangement links TRBV19 to TRBJ2-2; 8 bases are a match to TRBD2. This receptor was taken from an adult with an advanced solid tumor such as melanoma, head and neck, liver or kidney cancer. CDR3 region: CASSNGGLANTGELFF. In DNA, the CDR3 is TGTGCCAGTAGTAACGGGGGACTAGCGAACACCGGGGAGCTGTTTTTT.